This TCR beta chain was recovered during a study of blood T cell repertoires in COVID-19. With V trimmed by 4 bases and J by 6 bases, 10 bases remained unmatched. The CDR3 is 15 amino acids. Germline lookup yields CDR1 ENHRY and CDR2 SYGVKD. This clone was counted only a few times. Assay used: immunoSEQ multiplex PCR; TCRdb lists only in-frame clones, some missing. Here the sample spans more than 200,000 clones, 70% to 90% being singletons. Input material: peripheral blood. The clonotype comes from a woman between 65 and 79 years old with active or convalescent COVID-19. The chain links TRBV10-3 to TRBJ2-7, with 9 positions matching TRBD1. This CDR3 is CAISGGLTGGVEQYF. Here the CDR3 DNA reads TGTGCCATCAGTGGAGGCCTAACAGGGGGCGTCGAGCAGTACTTC.